This T cell receptor (beta chain) was identified in a study of technical replicates of blood from a handful of donors (dated by TCRdb to the late 2010s). Turning to this clone: Its antigen is not yet known. Qualities for individual bases were not recorded, and no much larger clone is one base off.

The library came from the immunoSEQ multiplex PCR assay. Imported from immuneACCESS, the table was reduced by TCRdb to in-frame sequences with V and J called. These copies leave out some clones; in studies compared against another copy, an unresolved V gene accounts for under half, and the cause of the remainder is not known. In all, the sample holds 60,000 to 90,000 clones, and roughly 96% of those were seen once. The top ten clones comprise around 0.22% of the sample. Sequences GTSNPN (CDR1) and SVGIG (CDR2) are obtained from the germline V gene (reference sequence). The CDR3 covers 16 residues, taking in both the cysteine and the phenylalanine. The only DNA kept is the CDR3, 48 bases in frame from the first base. The germline V and J ends show losses of 1 base and 3 bases respectively, and no gene match explains 7 bases of the junction.

The sample taken for sequencing was T cells isolated from PBMCs. The TCR originated in a human donor in good health. Recombination connected TRBV30 to TRBJ2-1, and 9 junction bases match TRBD2. The DNA reads TGTGCCTGGAGTGGCAAACGCGGGGGGGACTACAATGAGCAGTTCTTC. Its protein product is CAWSGKRGGDYNEQFF.